This T cell receptor beta chain originates from a study of T cells in Graves' hyperthyroidism and ophthalmopathy (dated by TCRdb to between 2018 and 2020). Study-wide context: Peripheral blood samples were taken at initial diagnosis, before any treatment was given. To identify TCR V-J signatures that set the groups apart, the researchers used a discovery cohort of 95 to 100 patients, made up of 40 to 45 with Graves' ophthalmopathy and 57 with stable Graves' hyperthyroidism. Prospective prediction of ophthalmopathy was tested in an independent validation cohort consisting of 18 to 20 hyperthyroidism patients and some 16 patients who later progressed to ophthalmopathy. For training and testing, the 100 or so patients in the discovery cohort were randomly divided in a 7:3 ratio. The study also compared thyroid tissue and blood T-cell repertoires from over 5 Graves' hyperthyroidism patients. After blood sampling, hyperthyroidism patients were treated with methimazole at a starting dose of 30 mg daily, and ophthalmopathy patients were treated with high-dose intravenous methylprednisolone. TCR Vbeta CDR3 sequencing of 120 to 150 peripheral blood samples (43 ophthalmopathy, 70 to 85 hyperthyroidism and approximately 17 progressor patients) is reported in the paper.

With regard to this clonotype: Its antigen specificity is not known. An end of the junction differs from the germline gene, which may be a read error.

Taken from cysteine to phenylalanine, the CDR3 has 17 residues. The entry retains the CDR3 DNA only, 51 bases that are in frame from base 1. CDR1 MDHEN and CDR2 SYDVKM were looked up in the germline V gene. The TCR beta CDR3 regions were amplified from RNA transcripts. The first round of RT-PCR for the TCR CDR3 was performed with the HTBI primer set and the Qiagen OneStep RT-PCR kit. Libraries were constructed in a second round of multiplex PCR, after which size selection and purification were carried out. Libraries were sequenced paired-end with 100 bp reads on an Illumina HiSeq2000. On the study's bioinformatics: SOAPnuke was used to process the raw data, with reads discarded if the reads contained adapters or uncalled bases, had a mean Phred below 15, or lacked an exact constant-primer or identifier match. COPE v1.2.5 was used to merge high-quality paired reads, and clonotypes were defined as unique nucleotide sequences. Clonotypes were aligned to IMGT TRBV, TRBD and TRBJ reference segments using MiTCR v1.1. Analysis was restricted to V-J combinations with a frequency above 0.0001, which covered roughly 99% of repertoires. The TCS score was defined as the ratio of F50 (clonal expansion) to E x V (chaos), calculated using BLOSUM62-based TCRdist between CDR3 peptides within each V-J. Welch's t-statistics and random forest reduced fewer than 550 V-J features to 13, which were used in a naive Bayes classifier (R e1071). TCRdb trimmed public reads at Q25 via fastp, called clones via MiXCR and kept in-frame beta chains. Under each unique CDR3 protein, matching rows form one entry showing the most common genes and DNA. These V and J calls derive from TCRdb rather than the authors' analysis. The sample profile shows about 600,000 distinct CDR3 sequences; more than 13% of them were found once. Roughly 7.1% of the sample comes from the top ten.

Study-wide conclusions, independent of this receptor: No statistical method was used to set the sample size in advance, and investigators knew the group allocation. Most expanded thyroid clonotypes (frequency above 0.001) were also found in blood, which suggests that blood repertoires may mirror thyroid immune responses. In validation, the model predicted progression to ophthalmopathy a median of about 6.8 months before onset, with approximately 71% sensitivity and about 75% specificity. In cross-validation, a model built on a 13 V-J signature told ophthalmopathy apart from stable hyperthyroidism with approximately 90% sensitivity and around 83% specificity, and in testing the same model reached 80%/75%.

Ophthalmopathy patients had moderately to severely active disease, Clinical Activity Score of at least 3, NOSPECS grade of at least 4, and duration under 3 months. The study excluded patients with uncontrolled infections, other autoimmune diseases, pregnancy or lactation. Diagnoses were established on the basis of clinical symptoms, serum thyroxine and TRAb, thyroid ultrasound, and orbital computed tomography. PBMCs were separated from roughly 9.3 ml of fresh peripheral blood using Ficoll-Paque density gradient centrifugation. Total RNA was extracted using Trizol reagent, and RNA quality was assessed on an Agilent 2100 Bioanalyzer.

The chain is made from TRBV28 and TRBJ2-2; a stretch of 13 junction bases matches TRBD2. The receptor was derived from a woman aged 18 to 35 with Graves' ophthalmopathy. What was sequenced was blood. The CDR3 reads CTSSLVTSGRSAGELFF. The bases are TGTACCAGCAGTTTAGTGACTAGCGGGAGGAGCGCCGGGGAGCTGTTTTTT. The entire variable domain, with the stretches around the CDR3 drawn from the reference TRBV28 and TRBJ2-2 proteins, is DVKVTQSSRYLVKRTGEKVFLECVQDMDHENMFWYRQDPGLGLRLIYFSYDVKMKEKGDIPEGYSVSREKKERFSLILESASTNQTSMYLCTSSLVTSGRSAGELFFGEGSRLTVL.